Each of the 31 T cell receptor beta chains below was sequenced from the same sample in a study of post-analysis software for immune sequencing data. The study's findings and limits: Relative to controls, patients had about 5 TRBV segments at higher frequency, with TRBV5-6, TRBV5-1 and TRBV20-1 among these.

The TCR beta cDNA libraries carried unique molecular identifiers. MiXCR, applied by TCRdb to the PCR reads, yields one record per CDR3 protein. The sample includes hundreds of thousands of distinct CDR3 sequences, more than 50% of them seen just once. No antigens are known for them. Sequencing used blood. Source of these receptors: a girl aged 2 to 9 with multiple sclerosis.

This clonotype came up a few times. V gene TRBV2 combines with J gene TRBJ2-6, with TRBD1 identical over 10 bases. The CDR3 has 17 residues. The V gene end was trimmed by 6 bases and the J gene end by 0 bases; junction bases not matched to a gene: 5. The V gene's germline CDR1 is SNHLY and CDR2 FYNNEI. The CDR3 reads CASRPGTGASGANVLTF. CDR3 nucleotide sequence: TGTGCCAGCAGACCCGGGACAGGGGCCTCTGGGGCCAACGTCCTGACTTTC.

The chain uses TRBV29-1 and TRBJ2-5; maybe TRBD1 (6 bases). Germline lookup yields CDR1 SQVTM and CDR2 ANQGSEA. This CDR3 spans 14 amino acids. The CDR3 spells CRPRVRGDQETQYF. CDR3 nucleotide sequence: TGCAGGCCCCGGGTCAGGGGAGACCAAGAGACCCAGTACTTC.

The genes are TRBV7-9 and TRBJ2-7, with 7 bases identical to TRBD2. V lost 3 bases to trimming and J lost 0 bases; unmatched junction nucleotides: 14. The length of the CDR3 is 18 residues. Germline V gives CDR1 SEHNR, CDR2 FQNEAQ (reference sequence). The CDR3 sequence is CASSFPGPSGRSSYEQYF. The CDR3 coding sequence is TGTGCCAGCAGCTTTCCAGGGCCTAGCGGTAGGAGCTCCTACGAGCAGTACTTC.

As for this clonotype: One junction end disagrees with the germline gene, perhaps due to a read error. The CDR3 here is CASSELGNAEAFF. The CDR3 DNA reads as TGCGCCAGCAGTGAATTGGGGAACGCTGAAGCTTTCTTT. This chain uses TRBV10-2 with TRBJ1-1; unclear D gene. The germline CDR1 and CDR2 sequences are WSHSY and SAAADI. CDR3 length equals 13 residues.

The chain has TRBV3-1 and TRBJ2-1, with D hard to call. The CDR3 is made up of 12 amino acids. V was clipped by 5 bases and J by 8 bases, with 10 bases between them. Germline CDR1 reads LGHDT; CDR2 reads YNNKEL (reference sequence). The CDR3 loop reads CASSEVKDEQFF. The CDR3 DNA follows: TGTGCCAGCAGCGAGGTTAAGGATGAGCAGTTCTTC.

The rearrangement links TRBV3-1 to TRBJ2-3; 7 bases line up with TRBD2. The CDR3 runs to 15 residues. From germline, CDR1 is LGHDT and CDR2 YNNKEL (reference sequence). V dropped 4 bases and J dropped 2; count of bases not matched to a gene: 6. The CDR3 DNA sequence: TGTGCCAGCAGCCCGTCTAGCGGCCCCACAGATACGCAGTATTTT. This translates into CASSPSSGPTDTQYF.

This clonotype was detected only a few times. The rearrangement uses TRBV11-2 and TRBJ2-6; 9 nucleotides agree with TRBD1. With V trimmed by 2 bases and J by 0 bases, 8 bases remained unmatched. Germline V CDR1 and CDR2: SGHAT, FQNNGV. This CDR3 comprises 19 residues. CDR3 sequence (DNA): TGTGCCAGCAGCTTAATCCGGGACAGGGATTCCTCTGGGGCCAACGTCCTGACTTTC. Amino acid sequence: CASSLIRDRDSSGANVLTF.

The chain uses TRBV11-2 and TRBJ2-4, with D possibly being TRBD1 (6 bases). The DNA matches TRBJ2-5 better at its end, which makes the J call doubtful. CDR1 SGHAT and CDR2 FQNNGV come from the germline V gene. This CDR3 spans 17 amino acids. The CDR3 is CASSLPRAGVYQETQYF. Written as DNA, the CDR3 is TGTGCCAGCAGCCTCCCCCGTGCAGGGGTGTACCAAGAGACCCAGTACTTC.

This rearrangement joins TRBV9 to TRBJ1-1, with D perhaps TRBD1 (6 bases). The CDR3 runs to 15 residues. Trimming took 4 bases from V and 4 from J, leaving 17 bases between them. Germline V gene sequence: CDR1 SGDLS, CDR2 YYNGEE. The CDR3 DNA reads as TGTGCCAGCAGCCCAGAAGGGGGGCTGAGCACTGAAGCTTTCTTT. Its protein is CASSPEGGLSTEAFF.

The chain recombines TRBV30 with TRBJ2-1; D is undetermined. CDR1 GTSNPN and CDR2 SVGIG come from the germline V gene (reference sequence). The CDR3 runs 11 residues. The V end lost 1 base, the J end lost 10 bases, and 8 bases lay between the germline ends. The CDR3, as DNA: TGTGCCTGGAGTGGTTTGCGGGAGCAGTTCTTC. This encodes CAWSGLREQFF.

The chain links TRBV12-3 or TRBV12-4 to TRBJ2-5, with TRBD2 matching over 9 bases. The trim removed 5 bases at V and 1 base at J, leaving 8 bases unmatched. The CDR3 contains 16 residues. The CDR3 nucleotides are TGTGCCAGCAGTCCCCAGGAGCGGGGGGTCCAAGAGACCCAGTACTTC. Translated: CASSPQERGVQETQYF.

This chain links TRBV7-7 with TRBJ2-2; D might be TRBD1 (6 bases). The V end lost 4 bases, the J end lost 6 bases, and 12 bases lay between the germline ends. The CDR3 runs to 14 residues. CDR1 is SSHAT, CDR2 FNYEAQ, per germline (reference sequence). CDR3 sequence reads: CASSSYRDPGELFF. DNA for the CDR3: TGTGCCAGCAGCTCCTACAGGGATCCCGGGGAGCTGTTTTTT.

The V gene is TRBV5-5, the J gene TRBJ2-7; maybe TRBD1 (6 bases). V was shortened by 2 bases and J by 6 bases, with 18 bases between the two germline ends. CDR3 length equals 15 residues. Germline loops: CDR1 SGHKS, CDR2 YYEKEE (reference sequence). CDR3 coding DNA: TGTGCCAGCAGCTTCGAGGGTTCAGGGGCGTCCGAGCAGTACTTC. This translates into CASSFEGSGASEQYF. Using reference TRBV5-5 and TRBJ2-7 for the parts outside the CDR3, the full variable domain is DAGVTQSPTHLIKTRGQQVTLRCSPISGHKSVSWYQQVLGQGPQFIFQYYEKEERGRGNFPDRFSARQFPNYSSELNVNALLLGDSALYLCASSFEGSGASEQYFGPGTRLTVT.

The rearrangement links TRBV6-5 to TRBJ1-4, with D unclear. V lost 2 bases to trimming and J lost 2 bases, with 12 bases between them. Germline V CDR1 and CDR2: MNHEY, SVGAGI. The CDR3 loop spans 16 amino acids. CDR3 DNA: TGTGCCAGCAGTTACCACGGTGGAGGGACTAATGAAAAACTGTTTTTT. Its protein is CASSYHGGGTNEKLFF.

This chain joins TRBV12-3 or TRBV12-4 and TRBJ2-3; no clear D. The CDR3 runs 15 residues. V lost 3 bases and J 2 bases, leaving 12 bases between the germline ends. CDR3 residues: CASSLPLSVTDTQYF. The CDR3 DNA reads as TGTGCCAGCAGTTTGCCCCTTTCCGTCACAGATACGCAGTATTTT.

This clonotype appeared once. The chain recombines TRBV27 with TRBJ2-1; 9 bases match TRBD1. Judging by the DNA end, TRBJ2-7 fits better; the J call may be wrong. The CDR3 consists of 17 residues. CDR1 MNHEY and CDR2 SMNVEV come from the germline V gene (reference sequence). CDR3 in DNA: TGTGCCAGCAGTTTCATAACAGGGGGCTCTGCCGACAATGAGCAGTACTTC. This sequence encodes CASSFITGGSADNEQYF.

The gene calls are TRBV5-6 and TRBJ1-2, with D possibly matching TRBD1 (5 bases). This CDR3 has 13 residues. Germline CDR1 is SGHDT and CDR2 is YYEEEE. With 5 bases removed from V and 3 bases from J, the gap between germline ends came to 11 bases. The CDR3 region is CASRVMGDYGYTF. In nucleotides, the CDR3 is TGTGCCAGCAGGGTTATGGGGGACTATGGCTACACCTTC. Full variable domain (rest looked up from reference TRBV5-6 and TRBJ1-2): DAGVTQSPTHLIKTRGQQVTLRCSPKSGHDTVSWYQQALGQGPQFIFQYYEEEERQRGNFPDRFSGHQFPNYSSELNVNALLLGDSALYLCASRVMGDYGYTFGSGTRLTVV.

This clonotype was observed a handful of times. The chain is built from TRBV29-1 and TRBJ2-5, with D unclear. This CDR3 is built from 11 residues. Germline lookup yields CDR1 SQVTM and CDR2 ANQGSEA. V was shortened by 4 bases and J by 2 bases, with 5 bases between the two germline ends. CDR3 loop: CSVGQQETQYF. The CDR3 coding sequence is TGCAGCGTTGGGCAGCAAGAGACCCAGTACTTC.

This chain links TRBV20-1 with TRBJ2-5; D is unresolved. The end of the DNA fits TRBJ2-7 better, so the J call may be wrong. CDR1 and CDR2 (germline): DFQATT, SNEGSKA (reference sequence). CDR3 length: 11 residues. CDR3 region: CSARMGYEQYF. The CDR3, as DNA: TGCAGTGCTAGAATGGGTTACGAGCAGTACTTC.

V gene TRBV4-1 combines with J gene TRBJ2-1, with D unresolved. The V gene's germline CDR1 is MGHRA and CDR2 YSYEKL. CDR3 length: 15 amino acids. Trimming took 1 base from V and 8 from J, leaving 15 bases between them. The CDR3 sequence is CASSQVAASFYEQFF. The CDR3 DNA is TGCGCCAGCAGCCAAGTCGCGGCCTCCTTTTATGAGCAGTTCTTC.

This clonotype occurred a few times. The chain links TRBV29-1 to TRBJ1-2; TRBD1 matches 7 bases. Germline CDR1 reads SQVTM; CDR2 reads ANQGSEA. V lost 3 bases to trimming and J lost 1 base; unmatched junction nucleotides: 11. The CDR3 totals 16 residues. CDR3 DNA: TGCAGCGTTGATAAGGGGACAGCGTATAATAACTATGGCTACACCTTC. Its protein product is CSVDKGTAYNNYGYTF.

The genes are TRBV7-9 and TRBJ2-5; 10 bases fit TRBD2. There are 15 residues in the CDR3. Germline loops: CDR1 SEHNR, CDR2 FQNEAQ (reference sequence). Trimming at V came to 5 bases and at J to 5 bases, leaving 8 bases not matched to a gene. This chain's CDR3 is CASSGSGRAVETQYF. The CDR3 nucleotides are TGTGCCAGCAGCGGGAGCGGGAGGGCCGTGGAGACCCAGTACTTC.

The gene calls are TRBV27 and TRBJ2-1, with TRBD2 matching 12 bases. J gave up 6 bases and V 6 bases, and 6 bases lay outside the gene matches. The CDR3 has 15 residues. Germline V CDR1 and CDR2: MNHEY, SMNVEV (reference sequence). The CDR3 protein is CASRGGTSGPNEQFF. CDR3 nucleotide sequence: TGTGCCAGCAGGGGGGGGACTAGCGGGCCCAATGAGCAGTTCTTC.

The chain carries TRBV3-1 and TRBJ1-1; D remains unclear. Germline loops: CDR1 LGHDT, CDR2 YNNKEL (reference sequence). Trimming left V 1 base short and J 0 bases short, with 3 bases between. The CDR3 loop spans 13 amino acids. CDR3 protein: CASSQALNTEAFF. In DNA, the CDR3 is TGTGCCAGCAGCCAAGCTCTGAACACTGAAGCTTTCTTT.

V gene TRBV4-1 combines with J gene TRBJ2-1; D is unresolved. The CDR3 has 15 amino acids. Trimming took 1 base from V and 8 from J, leaving 15 bases between them. In germline, CDR1 is MGHRA, CDR2 YSYEKL. This CDR3 reads CASSQVIGPFDEQFF. In DNA, the CDR3 is TGCGCCAGCAGCCAAGTGATTGGGCCTTTTGATGAGCAGTTCTTC.

CDR3 sequence reads: CASSWSEGGRVPAEQFF. The CDR3 DNA is TGTGCCAGCAGTTGGTCCGAGGGGGGGCGTGTACCCGCTGAGCAGTTCTTC. The chain recombines TRBV12-3 or TRBV12-4 with TRBJ2-1; the D gene is possibly TRBD2 (7 bases). V lost 4 bases and J 9 bases, leaving 25 bases between the germline ends. The CDR3 sequence is 17 residues long.

This clonotype was counted a few times. V usage is TRBV6-1 and J usage is TRBJ2-1; 8 bases are a match to TRBD1. With V trimmed by 5 bases and J by 4 bases, 7 bases remained unmatched. The CDR3 loop spans 15 amino acids. Germline V gene sequence: CDR1 MNHNS, CDR2 SASEGT. CDR3 protein: CASSPQGAEYNEQFF. The DNA of the CDR3 is TGTGCCAGCAGTCCCCAGGGGGCAGAATACAATGAGCAGTTCTTC.

The V and J genes are TRBV11-2 and TRBJ2-3; D unresolved. CDR1 is SGHAT, CDR2 FQNNGV, per germline. Trimming removed 4 bases from V and 1 base from J, with 12 bases in between. The CDR3 totals 15 residues. The CDR3 DNA reads as TGTGCCAGCAGCTGGTCCTTTGGGGGCACAGATACGCAGTATTTT. Its translation is CASSWSFGGTDTQYF.

The chain couples TRBV7-2 to TRBJ2-5; 10 bases fit TRBD2. This CDR3 has 14 residues. The V and J ends lost 6 bases and 1 base, in that order; junction bases with no gene match: 2. CDR1 SGHTA and CDR2 FQGNSA come from the germline V gene. CDR3 nucleotide sequence: TGTGCCAGCAGGGGGACTAGCGTCCAAGAGACCCAGTACTTC. Its protein product is CASRGTSVQETQYF.

The chain is built from TRBV12-3 or TRBV12-4 and TRBJ2-1; weak D call: TRBD1 (6 bases). The length of the CDR3 is 16 residues. V was clipped by 6 bases and J by 5 bases, with 20 bases between them. The CDR3 protein is CASRPRGTPPHNEQFF. The CDR3 nucleotides are TGTGCCAGCAGGCCCCGAGGGACACCGCCCCACAATGAGCAGTTCTTC.

The rearrangement links TRBV6-2 or TRBV6-3 to TRBJ2-7; D unresolved. Deletions cut 8 bases from V and 0 bases from J, with 11 bases between. The CDR3 is made up of 13 amino acids. Germline CDR1 reads MNHEY; CDR2 reads SVGEGT. Written as DNA, the CDR3 is TGTGCCAGCGGGCGATCCATCTCCTACGAGCAGTACTTC. The encoded protein is CASGRSISYEQYF.